This T cell receptor (beta chain) stems from a study of T cells in Graves' hyperthyroidism and ophthalmopathy. Looking at the study overall: Peripheral blood collection took place at initial diagnosis, before any treatment.

This clonotype was detected many times. Its antigen is undetermined. Patients were aged 18 to 65, had disease duration under 2 months, and had newly diagnosed hyperthyroidism. RNA transcripts provided the source from which TCR beta CDR3 regions were amplified. The HTBI set primed first-round TCR CDR3 RT-PCR. TCRdb recomputed calls from the multiplex PCR reads with MiXCR, one row per CDR3 protein. The repertoire includes some 690,000 distinct CDR3 sequences, around 16% of them detected once, and 15% sits in the top ten. Study results and limitations: In blood, most of the thyroid clonotypes expanded above 0.001 were also present.

The CDR3 spans 14 residues. The germline V gene encodes CDR1 GTSNPN and CDR2 SVGIG (reference sequence). Germline trimming cut 7 bases from V and 1 base from J; bases unmatched to any gene: 7. The specimen was blood. The TCR originated in a man between 45 and 60 years old with Graves' hyperthyroidism. This rearrangement joins TRBV30 to TRBJ2-5; TRBD2 matches at 9 bases. The CDR3 nucleotides are TGTGCCTCAGCGGGGGGCGGGAGCCAAGAGACCCAGTACTTC. This encodes CASAGGGSQETQYF.